The 32 T cell receptor beta chains reported below all come from one sample, sequenced in a study of shared clonotypes between healthy human individuals. The protocol was immunoSEQ multiplex PCR, while the TCRdb copy is restricted to in-frame clones and leaves out a portion. The top ten clones hold roughly an eighth of a sample with around 480,000 clones, 75% to 80% of them seen once. The sample was PBMCs. These receptors came from a middle-aged woman in good health. Some clones in this sample may be carry-over from other donors' samples.

V gene TRBV7-2 combines with J gene TRBJ2-7, with 7 bases matching TRBD2. Trimming took 2 bases from V and 2 from J; bases not matched to a gene: 3. Germline CDR1 reads SGHTA; CDR2 reads FQGNSA. The CDR3 length is 14 residues. The CDR3 loop reads CASSLQRGPYEQYF. The CDR3, as DNA: TGTGCCAGCAGCTTACAGCGGGGACCCTACGAGCAGTACTTC.

This rearrangement joins TRBV5-4 to TRBJ2-3; 16 positions agree with TRBD2. The CDR3 extends over 15 amino acids. Germline assignment: CDR1 SGHNT and CDR2 YYREEE (reference sequence). J gave up 8 bases and V 4 bases, and 4 bases lay outside the gene matches. The CDR3 coding sequence is TGTGCCAGCAGCCCCGGGACTAGCGGGAGGGTTACGCAGTATTTT. Translating gives CASSPGTSGRVTQYF.

This chain uses TRBV27 with TRBJ2-7; TRBD1 matches at 12 bases. The CDR3 runs to 14 residues. The V gene end was trimmed by 8 bases and the J gene end by 3 bases; junction bases not matched to a gene: 5. The V gene's germline CDR1 is MNHEY and CDR2 SMNVEV (reference sequence). The CDR3 spells CASGGTGGFYEQYF. The CDR3 bases are TGTGCCAGCGGGGGGACAGGGGGCTTCTACGAGCAGTACTTC.

This clone showed up many times. V and J are TRBV7-9 and TRBJ1-1, with D unresolved. The germline gives CDR1 SEHNR, CDR2 FQNEAQ (reference sequence). V was shortened by 5 bases and J by 4 bases, with 8 bases between the two germline ends. The CDR3 has 12 residues. The CDR3 here is CASSKTSTEAFF. The CDR3 DNA reads TGTGCCAGCAGCAAAACAAGCACTGAAGCTTTCTTT. Using reference TRBV7-9 and TRBJ1-1 for the parts outside the CDR3, the full variable domain is DTGVSQNPRHKITKRGQNVTFRCDPISEHNRLYWYRQTLGQGPEFLTYFQNEAQLEKSRLLSDRFSAERPKGSFSTLEIQRTEQGDSAMYLCASSKTSTEAFFGQGTRLTVV.

The chain couples TRBV18 to TRBJ2-3; a weak D match, TRBD1 (5 bases). The CDR3 has 15 amino acids. Germline CDR1 reads KGHSH; CDR2 reads LQKENI. The ends were cut back, 3 bases at V and 0 bases at J, with 10 bases in the middle. For the CDR3, the DNA is TGTGCCAGCTCACCCCAGGGTTCTAGCACAGATACGCAGTATTTT. It specifies CASSPQGSSTDTQYF.

The chain has TRBV25-1 and TRBJ2-1, with D possibly matching TRBD2 (5 bases). V was shortened by 8 bases and J by 1 base, with 12 bases between the two germline ends. This CDR3 has 14 amino acids. Germline V gene lookup returns CDR1 MGHDK and CDR2 SYGVNS. CDR3 sequence (DNA): TGTGCCAGCTCCCCAGAGGGATCCTACAATGAGCAGTTCTTC. This sequence encodes CASSPEGSYNEQFF.

The chain recombines TRBV5-1 with TRBJ2-1; TRBD2 is a possible D gene (6 bases). Trimming shortened V by 4 bases and J by 4 bases, and 9 bases separated the two germline ends. Germline-derived CDR1 and CDR2 are SGHRS and YFSETQ. CDR3 size: 13 residues. The CDR3 loop is CASSPGTYNEQFF. The DNA of the CDR3 is TGCGCCAGCAGCCCAGGGACTTACAATGAGCAGTTCTTC.

This clone was recorded a few times. This chain joins TRBV2 and TRBJ2-2; no reliable D call. Germline values: CDR1 SNHLY, CDR2 FYNNEI. This CDR3 is 10 amino acids long. The V end was cut by 6 bases, the J end by 6 bases, with 2 bases between. CDR3 nucleotide sequence: TGTGCCAGCAGGGCCGGGGAGCTGTTTTTT. This translates into CASRAGELFF.

Comments on this clone: A read error likely explains this, since a far larger clone differs by one base. The genes are TRBV5-4 and TRBJ2-2; possibly TRBD1 or TRBD2 for D (6 bases each). Germline assignment: CDR1 SGHNT and CDR2 YYREEE (reference sequence). CDR3 size: 15 residues. The CDR3 region is CVSSLQGRSTGELFF. Written as DNA, the CDR3 is TGTGTCAGCAGCTTGCAGGGGAGGAGCACCGGGGAGCTGTTTTTT.

The CDR3 nucleotides are TGTGCCAGCAGCTTAGATCCGGGAGTTGGGACCGGGGAGCTGTTTTTT. This sequence encodes CASSLDPGVGTGELFF. V gene TRBV7-7 combines with J gene TRBJ2-2; maybe TRBD2 (6 bases). This CDR3 spans 16 amino acids. Trimming shortened V by 1 base and J by 5 bases, and 14 bases separated the two germline ends. Germline V gene sequence: CDR1 SSHAT, CDR2 FNYEAQ (reference sequence).

The rearrangement joins TRBV7-3 to TRBJ2-7; possible D gene TRBD2, 6 bases. The V end lost 1 base, the J end lost 2 bases, and 12 bases lay between the germline ends. CDR3 length: 15 residues. Per germline, CDR1 SGHTA and CDR2 FQGTGA. CDR3 sequence reads: CASSLSGGAPYEQYF. The CDR3 coding sequence is TGTGCCAGCAGCTTAAGTGGAGGGGCACCCTACGAGCAGTACTTC.

The chain uses TRBV7-2 and TRBJ2-7; 10 nucleotides align to TRBD1. This CDR3 is built from 16 residues. The junction had 9 bases not matched to a gene; V was cut back by 4 bases and J by 3 bases. Germline-derived CDR1 and CDR2 are SGHTA and FQGNSA. CDR3 in DNA: TGTGCCAGCAGCTCTCCGGTCCGGGACAGGGGCTACGAGCAGTACTTC. Its translation is CASSSPVRDRGYEQYF.

This chain links TRBV10-2 with TRBJ2-1, with 11 bases lining up with TRBD2. CDR1 is WSHSY, CDR2 SAAADI, per germline. This CDR3 is built from 14 residues. V lost 5 bases to trimming and J lost 3 bases; unmatched junction nucleotides: 0. CDR3 nucleotides: TGCGCCAGCAGTCTAGCGGGAGGCTACAATGAGCAGTTCTTC. Residues: CASSLAGGYNEQFF.

This chain links TRBV15 with TRBJ2-5; 9 bases align to TRBD2. J gave up 2 bases and V 5 bases, and 9 bases lay outside the gene matches. Germline V lookup: CDR1 LNHNV, CDR2 YYDKDF (reference sequence). The CDR3 length is 16 residues. For the CDR3, the DNA is TGTGCCACCAGCCACCGGGGTCTAGCGGGGCAAGAGACCCAGTACTTC. It yields the protein CATSHRGLAGQETQYF. The variable domain in full, completed from reference TRBV15 and TRBJ2-5, reads DAMVIQNPRYQVTQFGKPVTLSCSQTLNHNVMYWYQQKSSQAPKLLFHYYDKDFNNEADTPDNFQSRRPNTSFCFLDIRSPGLGDTAMYLCATSHRGLAGQETQYFGPGTRLLVL.

V gene TRBV4-2 combines with J gene TRBJ1-3; D perhaps matches TRBD1 (5 bases). Trimming pared 0 bases from V and 0 bases from J, leaving 6 bases between. CDR1 is LGHNA and CDR2 is YNFKEQ in the germline V gene. This CDR3 has 15 amino acids. CDR3 sequence reads: CASSQDRDSGNTIYF. CDR3 nucleotides: TGTGCCAGCAGCCAAGACAGGGACTCTGGAAACACCATATATTTT.

The chain combines TRBV15 with TRBJ2-7; a possible D gene is TRBD2 (6 bases). CDR3 length equals 12 residues. The germline CDR1 and CDR2 sequences are LNHNV and YYDKDF (reference sequence). V lost 0 bases and J 12 bases, leaving 12 bases between the germline ends. The CDR3 bases are TGTGCCACCAGCAGAGATAAACTAGCAACGTACTTC. As protein: CATSRDKLATYF.

This chain connects TRBV5-1 to TRBJ2-5; D remains unclear. CDR3 length: 13 residues. The germline V gene encodes CDR1 SGHRS and CDR2 YFSETQ. V dropped 4 bases and J dropped 1 base, with 8 bases sitting between them. In nucleotides, the CDR3 is TGCGCCAGCAGCCCTCAAGGCCAAGAGACCCAGTACTTC. It translates to CASSPQGQETQYF. The full variable domain, its missing parts supplied by reference TRBV5-1 and TRBJ2-5, is KAGVTQTPRYLIKTRGQQVTLSCSPISGHRSVSWYQQTPGQGLQFLFEYFSETQRNKGNFPGRFSGRQFSNSRSEMNVSTLELGDSALYLCASSPQGQETQYFGPGTRLLVL.

The chain is built from TRBV7-3 and TRBJ2-1; maybe TRBD1 (6 bases). The V gene lost 5 bases and the J gene lost 6 bases, with 14 bases spanning the gap. The germline V gene encodes CDR1 SGHTA and CDR2 FQGTGA. The CDR3 contains 14 residues. The DNA of the CDR3 is TGTGCCAGCAGCCCCGGGACACGGACCAATGAGCAGTTCTTC. Its protein is CASSPGTRTNEQFF.

This clone showed up many times. This chain connects TRBV6-4 to TRBJ2-3, with TRBD2 matching over 8 bases. The CDR3 has 16 amino acids. Trimming took 2 bases from V and 2 from J; bases not matched to a gene: 6. The V gene's germline CDR1 is MRHNA and CDR2 SNTAGT. CDR3 in amino acids: CASSDSAGGATDTQYF. CDR3 sequence (DNA): TGTGCCAGCAGTGACAGCGCGGGAGGTGCCACAGATACGCAGTATTTT.

Details on this clone: Other DNA sequences in this specimen translate into the identical CDR3. CDR3 DNA sequence: TGTGCCAGCTCGCAGACAGGGGGCTCCTACAATGAGCAGTTCTTC. Its protein product is CASSQTGGSYNEQFF. The chain has TRBV18 and TRBJ2-1, with 9 bases matching TRBD1. V trimming: 6 bases; J trimming: 0 bases; junction bases outside the gene matches: 3. This CDR3 is built from 15 residues. Germline assignment: CDR1 KGHSH and CDR2 LQKENI.

CDR3 nucleotide sequence: TGTGCCAGCAGCCAAGAAATCGCGGGAGTCGGCCACAATGAGCAGTTCTTC. Residues: CASSQEIAGVGHNEQFF. The V gene is TRBV4-2, the J gene TRBJ2-1; 7 bases agree with TRBD2. The germline V gene encodes CDR1 LGHNA and CDR2 YNFKEQ. The CDR3 extends over 17 amino acids. Trimming cost V 0 bases and J 5 bases; bases outside gene matches: 10.

The V gene is TRBV6-6, the J gene TRBJ2-3; the match to TRBD2 covers 8 bases. This CDR3 is 16 amino acids long. V lost 4 bases, J lost 6 bases, and 12 bases stayed unmatched. In germline, CDR1 is MNHNY, CDR2 SVGAGI (reference sequence). The DNA for the CDR3 is TGTGCCAGCAGTTTCGAGCGGGAGTGGTTTCTGGATACGCAGTATTTT. It specifies CASSFEREWFLDTQYF.

The rearrangement joins TRBV2 to TRBJ1-1; maybe TRBD1 (6 bases). The CDR3 runs to 15 residues. Trimming cost V 2 bases and J 7 bases, with 17 bases left between them. The germline V gene encodes CDR1 SNHLY and CDR2 FYNNEI. CDR3 DNA sequence: TGTGCCAGCAGTGAAAGGCAGGGGTCTTTCCTTGAAGCTTTCTTT. Translated: CASSERQGSFLEAFF. Variable domain in full (rest from reference TRBV2 and TRBJ1-1): EPEVTQTPSHQVTQMGQEVILRCVPISNHLYFYWYRQILGQKVEFLVSFYNNEISEKSEIFDDQFSVERPDGSNFTLKIRSTKLEDSAMYFCASSERQGSFLEAFFGQGTRLTVV.

This clone was picked up a small number of times. CDR3 DNA sequence: TGTGCCAGCTCACAACAGGGTCGGACCTACGAGCAGTACTTC. As protein: CASSQQGRTYEQYF. J is TRBJ2-7 and V is TRBV18; D perhaps matches TRBD1 (6 bases). Between the trimmed V and J ends, which lost 4 bases and 2 bases, there was a span of 12 bases. Germline V gene sequence: CDR1 KGHSH, CDR2 LQKENI. This CDR3 is built from 14 residues.

The CDR3 DNA follows: TGTGCCAGCAGTCCCCCGACAGCCCCGAACACTGAAGCTTTCTTT. Encoded protein: CASSPPTAPNTEAFF. V usage is TRBV28 and J usage is TRBJ1-1, with D perhaps matching TRBD1 (5 bases). V was clipped by 5 bases and J by 1 base, with 14 bases between them. This CDR3 region has 15 residues. Germline CDR1 is MDHEN and CDR2 is SYDVKM.

The V and J genes are TRBV28 and TRBJ2-7; no clear D. With 2 bases removed from V and 2 bases from J, the gap between germline ends came to 10 bases. This CDR3 spans 14 amino acids. The germline CDR1 and CDR2 sequences are MDHEN and SYDVKM. The CDR3 DNA sequence: TGTGCCAGCAGTTTAGCCGTCGGAACCTACGAGCAGTACTTC. Translated, it gives CASSLAVGTYEQYF.

With regard to this clone: It is unclear where the CDR3 begins or ends on the DNA, so no DNA is shown, and the CDR3 is as TCRdb lists it. The chain couples TRBV6-5 to TRBJ2-1; the table's TRBD2 call for D was not verified on the DNA. The CDR3 is 16 amino acids in total, end residues counted. From germline, CDR1 is MNHEY and CDR2 SVGAGI. The CDR3: CASSSSTSGGVNEQFF.

This clone showed up just a few times. The rearrangement links TRBV6-6 to TRBJ2-2; 12 bases align to TRBD2. J lost 13 bases, V lost 6 bases, and 12 bases had no gene match. The germline V gene encodes CDR1 MNHNY and CDR2 SVGAGI (reference sequence). This CDR3 is 15 amino acids long. The CDR3 protein is CASSPLAGGPSGLFF. The DNA for the CDR3 is TGTGCCAGCAGCCCCCTAGCGGGAGGGCCTTCGGGGCTGTTTTTT.

The V call is TRBV27, the J call TRBJ2-7; no definite D call. Trimming pared 0 bases from V and 0 bases from J, leaving 12 bases between. CDR1 is MNHEY, CDR2 SMNVEV, per germline (reference sequence). This CDR3 has 16 residues. The CDR3 loop reads CASSLSGRFLSYEQYF. CDR3 nucleotide sequence: TGTGCCAGCAGTTTATCAGGCAGGTTCCTCTCCTACGAGCAGTACTTC.

The rearrangement links TRBV7-9 to TRBJ2-7, with a weak D call TRBD1 (5 bases). The V end lost 1 base, the J end lost 1 base, and 11 bases lay between the germline ends. This CDR3 has 15 residues. Germline V gene data show CDR1 as SEHNR and CDR2 as FQNEAQ (reference sequence). In DNA form, the CDR3 reads TGTGCCAGCAGCTTAGTGTCAGGGATTTCCTACGAGCAGTACTTC. As protein: CASSLVSGISYEQYF. Filled out from reference TRBV7-9 and TRBJ2-7, the complete variable domain reads DTGVSQNPRHKITKRGQNVTFRCDPISEHNRLYWYRQTLGQGPEFLTYFQNEAQLEKSRLLSDRFSAERPKGSFSTLEIQRTEQGDSAMYLCASSLVSGISYEQYFGPGTRLTVT.

This clone was observed once. The rearrangement links TRBV19 to TRBJ2-7; D unclear. The V end was cut by 4 bases, the J end by 5 bases, with 12 bases between. The CDR3 runs 13 residues. Germline V lookup: CDR1 LNHDA, CDR2 SQIVND (reference sequence). CDR3 loop: CASSSGEVHEQYF. The CDR3 DNA follows: TGTGCCAGTAGTAGCGGTGAGGTCCACGAGCAGTACTTC.

This clone was found once. At one boundary the junction diverges from the germline segment, which might be a read error. The chain employs TRBV7-9 and TRBJ2-2, with D perhaps being TRBD1 or TRBD2 (5 bases each). From germline, CDR1 is SEHNR and CDR2 FQNEAQ (reference sequence). This CDR3 comprises 13 residues. CDR3 in amino acids: CASGLGVSGELFF. Here the CDR3 DNA reads TGTGCCAGCGGCTTGGGGGTTTCCGGGGAGCTGTTTTTT.